Sequencing of this T cell receptor (beta chain) was carried out in a study of regulatory T cells in long-lasting Graves disease. The V gene's germline CDR1 is SGHDT and CDR2 YYEEEE. The CDR3 loop spans 15 amino acids. After removal of 2 bases from V and 3 bases from J, the junction contained 3 bases not matched to a gene. With iRepertoire HTBI primers and Arm-PCR of CDR3 regions, TCR beta libraries were built. TCRdb called the multiplex PCR reads again in MiXCR, with one record for every CDR3 protein. This sample has around 430,000 distinct CDR3 sequences, with 20% to 25% found just once. Study-level results: The work looked only at peripheral blood and did not look at thyroid tissue.

Time point noted: persistent/refractory GD, antithyroid drugs over 5 years with positive TRAb. Preparation of the TCR library used RNA extracted from PBMCs. As a group, patients came from one endocrinology department in Xi'an, China. As collected, the peripheral blood samples measured 7.5 to 9 milliliters each and went into EDTA tubes. About this clonotype itself: Its antigen remains unidentified.

The J gene is TRBJ2-3, the V gene TRBV5-6, with 10 positions matching TRBD1. Sequencing used peripheral blood mononuclear cells (PBMCs), obtained when the disease was refractory, from a patient treated with antithyroid drugs. This receptor was obtained from a female donor with Graves disease. The CDR3 is CASSFRQGATDTQYF. CDR3 sequence (DNA): TGTGCCAGCAGCTTTCGACAGGGGGCAACAGATACGCAGTATTTT.